Listed here are 31 T cell receptor beta chains from one sample, sequenced in a study of CD8 T cells in Susac syndrome. Random hexamers primed reverse transcription of 0.5 to 1 ug RNA. TCRdb fed the immunoSEQ multiplex PCR reads into MiXCR, producing one record per CDR3 protein. Of approximately 180,000 distinct CDR3 sequences listed, about 91% are singletons. Sequenced material: CD4+ T cells from PBMCs. The receptors stem from a human donor with Susac syndrome.

The chain links TRBV11-2 to TRBJ2-2, with 7 bases lining up with TRBD2. Germline V gene sequence: CDR1 SGHAT, CDR2 FQNNGV. This CDR3 comprises 16 residues. With 0 bases clipped from V and 3 bases from J, the junction kept 4 bases outside the gene matches. CDR3 sequence: CASSLEAGAHTGELFF. The CDR3 DNA follows: TGTGCCAGCAGCTTAGAGGCGGGAGCTCACACCGGGGAGCTGTTTTTT.

V gene TRBV19 combines with J gene TRBJ2-1, with D unresolved. The V end was cut by 5 bases, the J end by 2 bases, with 10 bases between. The germline V gene encodes CDR1 LNHDA and CDR2 SQIVND (reference sequence). CDR3 length equals 14 residues. CDR3 nucleotide sequence: TGTGCCAGTAGTCCCCCTAGAGCCTACAATGAGCAGTTCTTC. This sequence encodes CASSPPRAYNEQFF.

The chain employs TRBV19 and TRBJ2-6; 8 nucleotides line up with TRBD1. Germline CDR1 reads LNHDA; CDR2 reads SQIVND (reference sequence). The CDR3 consists of 15 residues. Trimming removed 5 bases from V and 6 bases from J; junction bases left unmatched: 6. CDR3 sequence (DNA): TGTGCCAGTAGTCGACAGGGGTGGGAGGCCAACGTCCTGACTTTC. It codes for CASSRQGWEANVLTF. The whole variable domain, filled in from reference TRBV19 and TRBJ2-6, reads DGGITQSPKYLFRKEGQNVTLSCEQNLNHDAMYWYRQDPGQGLRLIYYSQIVNDFQKGDIAEGYSVSREKKESFPLTVTSAQKNPTAFYLCASSRQGWEANVLTFGAGSRLTVL.

V is TRBV2 and J is TRBJ2-5; 9 nucleotides align to TRBD2. The germline CDR1 and CDR2 sequences are SNHLY and FYNNEI. V lost 8 bases and J lost 5; bases outside the gene matches: 15. This CDR3 comprises 16 residues. The CDR3 here is CASQGDSGGPRETQYF. Written as DNA, the CDR3 is TGTGCCAGCCAGGGGGATAGCGGGGGCCCTCGGGAGACCCAGTACTTC.

The genes are TRBV2 and TRBJ2-1; D gene ambiguous. Trimming removed 0 bases at V and 4 bases at J, with 13 bases between. This CDR3 has 16 amino acids. Germline V gene data show CDR1 as SNHLY and CDR2 as FYNNEI. For the CDR3, the DNA is TGTGCCAGCAGTGAAGCTGGGGTTAAAGCGTACAATGAGCAGTTCTTC. It translates to CASSEAGVKAYNEQFF.

The chain uses TRBV20-1 and TRBJ1-5; D gene uncertain. The germline gives CDR1 DFQATT, CDR2 SNEGSKA (reference sequence). The CDR3 length is 11 residues. The germline V and J ends were trimmed by 1 base and 11 bases, with 9 bases remaining between them. The CDR3 spells CSARVGEAQHF. The CDR3 DNA sequence: TGCAGTGCTAGAGTTGGAGAAGCCCAGCATTTT.

The CDR3 DNA is TGTGCCAGCAGCTTAGAGGCAGGGGGCGGTGGCTACACCTTC. As protein: CASSLEAGGGGYTF. This chain uses TRBV7-9 with TRBJ1-2; TRBD1 agrees at 8 bases. The V gene end was trimmed by 1 base and the J gene end by 7 bases; junction bases not matched to a gene: 5. This CDR3 is 14 amino acids long. Germline lookup yields CDR1 SEHNR and CDR2 FQNEAQ (reference sequence).

The chain is built from TRBV24-1 and TRBJ2-3; 9 nucleotides align to TRBD1. This CDR3 has 16 amino acids. Trimming removed 0 bases from V and 5 bases from J; junction bases left unmatched: 5. Looked up from germline, CDR1 is KGHDR and CDR2 is SFDVKD. The CDR3 DNA reads as TGTGCCACCAGTGATTTGACAGGGGGCAAGATAGATACGCAGTATTTT. As protein: CATSDLTGGKIDTQYF.

This chain connects TRBV3-1 to TRBJ2-3; TRBD2 agrees at 9 bases. CDR1 is LGHDT and CDR2 is YNNKEL in the germline V gene (reference sequence). V lost 4 bases and J lost 2; bases outside the gene matches: 4. The CDR3 runs to 15 residues. The CDR3 region has the DNA TGTGCCAGCAGCCGACGGACTAGCGACACAGATACGCAGTATTTT. Its translation: CASSRRTSDTDTQYF.

CDR3 protein: CATSRDPGLALETQYF. Written as DNA, the CDR3 is TGTGCCACCAGCAGAGACCCGGGACTAGCGTTAGAGACCCAGTACTTC. This rearrangement joins TRBV15 to TRBJ2-5; 10 nucleotides align to TRBD2. V was clipped by 0 bases and J by 4 bases; unmatched bases: 5. The CDR3 extends over 16 amino acids. Germline CDR1 and CDR2: LNHNV and YYDKDF (reference sequence).

V and J are TRBV5-1 and TRBJ1-4; D is uncertain. The V end lost 5 bases, the J end lost 3 bases, and 14 bases lay between the germline ends. This CDR3 has 15 amino acids. Per germline, CDR1 SGHRS and CDR2 YFSETQ. The CDR3: CASRLEPRANEKLFF. The CDR3 region has the DNA TGCGCCAGCAGGTTAGAACCTAGGGCTAATGAAAAACTGTTTTTT.

V and J are TRBV10-3 and TRBJ1-2, with 7 bases aligning to TRBD1. The junction had 8 bases not matched to a gene; V was cut back by 5 bases and J by 8 bases. Germline lookup yields CDR1 ENHRY and CDR2 SYGVKD. This CDR3 has 13 residues. The CDR3 coding sequence is TGTGCCATCAGTACGGGACAGCCAGCCGGCTACACCTTC. Translating gives CAISTGQPAGYTF.

This clonotype was found once. V gene TRBV2 combines with J gene TRBJ1-6, with TRBD1 matching 9 bases. V gave up 6 bases and J gave up 13 bases; unmatched junction bases: 7. The CDR3 spans 13 residues. In germline, CDR1 is SNHLY, CDR2 FYNNEI. CDR3 region: CASRPGQGLPLHF. The CDR3 DNA follows: TGTGCCAGCAGACCGGGACAGGGTTTGCCCCTCCACTTT.

The chain is built from TRBV12-3 or TRBV12-4 and TRBJ2-2; unclear D gene. CDR3 length equals 12 residues. Trimming removed 5 bases from V and 4 bases from J, with 5 bases in between. The CDR3 is CASSRSTGELFF. The CDR3 DNA follows: TGTGCCAGCAGTCGAAGCACCGGGGAGCTGTTTTTT.

This chain links TRBV7-2 with TRBJ1-1, with TRBD1 identical over 8 bases. Germline V gene data show CDR1 as SGHTA and CDR2 as FQGNSA. CDR3 size: 13 residues. V lost 3 bases and J lost 3; bases outside the gene matches: 0. CDR3 coding DNA: TGTGCCAGCAGCTTCAGGGGGCACACTGAAGCTTTCTTT. Residues: CASSFRGHTEAFF.

This rearrangement joins TRBV6-5 to TRBJ2-7; tentative D call: TRBD1 (5 bases). The germline CDR1 and CDR2 sequences are MNHEY and SVGAGI. This CDR3 has 14 residues. V lost 4 bases, J lost 7 bases, and 17 bases lay in between. The chain's CDR3 is CASSSRVPSREQYF. CDR3 DNA sequence: TGTGCCAGCAGTTCCAGGGTCCCGAGTCGGGAGCAGTACTTC.

This chain joins TRBV9 and TRBJ2-3, with D possibly TRBD2 on 6 matching bases. CDR3 length: 15 amino acids. With 0 bases removed from V and 1 base from J, the gap between germline ends came to 9 bases. Germline V gene lookup returns CDR1 SGDLS and CDR2 YYNGEE. The CDR3 loop is CASSVEEGGTDTQYF. The CDR3 DNA follows: TGTGCCAGCAGCGTAGAGGAGGGCGGCACAGATACGCAGTATTTT.

CDR3 in DNA: TGTGCCAGTGGGACCTTTAAAAGCTACGAGCAGTACTTC. Amino acids: CASGTFKSYEQYF. The chain recombines TRBV13 with TRBJ2-7; D possibly matches TRBD1 or TRBD2 (5 bases each). Germline values: CDR1 PRHDT, CDR2 FYEKMQ (reference sequence). The V end was cut by 9 bases, the J end by 3 bases, with 15 bases between. CDR3 size: 13 residues.

The V and J genes are TRBV20-1 and TRBJ1-1; D uncertain. The V end was cut by 4 bases, the J end by 1 base, with 7 bases between. CDR1 is DFQATT and CDR2 is SNEGSKA in the germline V gene (reference sequence). The CDR3 has 12 residues. The CDR3 is CSANLRNTEAFF. The DNA for the CDR3 is TGCAGTGCTAATTTAAGGAACACTGAAGCTTTCTTT.

This chain links TRBV27 with TRBJ1-1, with TRBD1 identical over 9 bases. J gave up 3 bases and V 4 bases, and 12 bases lay outside the gene matches. There are 17 residues in the CDR3. Germline V CDR1 and CDR2: MNHEY, SMNVEV (reference sequence). This chain's CDR3 is CASSSGQGAPGDTEAFF. As DNA, the CDR3 is TGTGCCAGCAGTTCGGGACAGGGCGCCCCCGGGGACACTGAAGCTTTCTTT.

CDR3 nucleotides: TGTGCCAGCAGTGAAGAAGTTTCACCCCTCCACTTT. Amino acid sequence: CASSEEVSPLHF. The genes are TRBV25-1 and TRBJ1-6; D is undetermined. The CDR3 loop spans 12 amino acids. The germline V gene encodes CDR1 MGHDK and CDR2 SYGVNS. V shed 2 bases and J shed 9 bases, with 5 bases lying between them.

This rearrangement joins TRBV5-1 to TRBJ2-6, with no clear D. The ends were cut back, 1 base at V and 1 base at J, with 6 bases in the middle. Germline-derived CDR1 and CDR2 are SGHRS and YFSETQ. This CDR3 has 15 amino acids. DNA for the CDR3: TGCGCCAGCAGCTTGTCGCCATCTGGGGCCAACGTCCTGACTTTC. Amino acids: CASSLSPSGANVLTF.

J is TRBJ2-1 and V is TRBV10-1; D might be TRBD1 or TRBD2, each matching 5 bases. CDR1 is WNHNN and CDR2 is SYGVQD in the germline V gene (reference sequence). The length of the CDR3 is 14 residues. Trimming pared 0 bases from V and 7 bases from J, leaving 10 bases between. This CDR3 reads CASSESRAGNEQFF. CDR3 bases: TGCGCCAGCAGTGAGTCCAGGGCGGGTAATGAGCAGTTCTTC.

V and J are TRBV12-3 or TRBV12-4 and TRBJ2-1; D unresolved. V lost 3 bases to trimming and J lost 7 bases, with 10 bases between them. The length of the CDR3 is 13 residues. CDR3 bases: TGTGCCAGCAGTTTCCAAAACGAGAATGAGCAGTTCTTC. This encodes CASSFQNENEQFF.

V gene TRBV9 combines with J gene TRBJ2-7; 8 nucleotides line up with TRBD2. The CDR3 is 15 residues long. Germline V gene sequence: CDR1 SGDLS, CDR2 YYNGEE. The V segment lost 0 bases and the J segment 1 base; nucleotides outside the gene matches: 3. The CDR3 protein is CASSVDGTRSYEQYF. In nucleotides, the CDR3 is TGTGCCAGCAGCGTAGACGGGACTAGATCCTACGAGCAGTACTTC.

The V gene is TRBV10-3, the J gene TRBJ2-2; D unresolved. This CDR3 is 14 amino acids long. CDR1 is ENHRY and CDR2 is SYGVKD in the germline V gene. Trimming left V 4 bases short and J 0 bases short, with 6 bases between. The CDR3 nucleotides are TGTGCCATCAGTGTCTCAGCGAACACCGGGGAGCTGTTTTTT. It yields the protein CAISVSANTGELFF.

The chain is built from TRBV19 and TRBJ1-2; D possibly corresponds to TRBD1 (5 bases). Germline CDR1 is LNHDA and CDR2 is SQIVND (reference sequence). There are 16 residues in the CDR3. Trimming cost V 9 bases and J 0 bases, with 20 bases left between them. Here the CDR3 reads CASTNPGTKANYGYTF. The CDR3 DNA reads TGTGCCAGCACGAACCCAGGGACCAAAGCTAACTATGGCTACACCTTC.

V is TRBV6-1 and J is TRBJ1-1; D is possibly TRBD1 (6 bases). This CDR3 contains 13 residues. Germline CDR1 is MNHNS and CDR2 is SASEGT. Trimming took off 10 bases at V and 0 bases at J, with 12 bases between the two ends. The CDR3 here is CATKGQMNTEAFF. The CDR3 region has the DNA TGTGCCACCAAGGGACAAATGAACACTGAAGCTTTCTTT.

The rearrangement uses TRBV20-1 and TRBJ1-5; D is unresolved. Between the trimmed V and J ends, which lost 4 bases and 1 base, there was a span of 17 bases. CDR3 size: 16 residues. Germline CDR1 and CDR2: DFQATT and SNEGSKA (reference sequence). The CDR3 region is CSATTPTLQSNQPQHF. The CDR3 coding sequence is TGCAGTGCTACTACCCCGACCCTGCAGAGCAATCAGCCCCAGCATTTT.

The V call is TRBV9, the J call TRBJ2-6; D possibly uses TRBD1 or TRBD2 (5 bases each). The germline V gene has CDR1 SGDLS and CDR2 YYNGEE. This CDR3 has 17 amino acids. V gave up 3 bases and J gave up 0 bases, with 13 bases separating them. CDR3 sequence (DNA): TGTGCCAGCAGCGCCCTGGGACGGAGCTCTGGGGCCAACGTCCTGACTTTC. This sequence encodes CASSALGRSSGANVLTF.

The chain recombines TRBV14 with TRBJ2-5; D is unresolved. V gave up 1 base and J gave up 1 base, with 13 bases separating them. Per germline, CDR1 SGHDN and CDR2 FVKESK. This CDR3 has 16 residues. The CDR3 is CASSQAASPFQETQYF. The CDR3 nucleotides read TGTGCCAGCAGCCAAGCAGCGTCCCCCTTCCAAGAGACCCAGTACTTC.